Each of the 18 T cell receptor beta chains below was sequenced from the same sample in a study of blood T cell repertoires in COVID-19. Sequencing used immunoSEQ multiplex PCR; TCRdb keeps in-frame clones, though not all of them. The sample carries about 80,000 clones, roughly 85% recorded once. The sequenced sample consisted of peripheral blood. These receptors all stem from a man between 50 and 59 years old with COVID-19, enrolled during active disease.

The chain couples TRBV7-9 to TRBJ2-1; 12 positions agree with TRBD2. Germline CDR1 reads SEHNR; CDR2 reads FQNEAQ (reference sequence). J was trimmed by 10 bases and V by 0 bases; bases with no gene match: 4. The CDR3 has 15 residues. The CDR3 nucleotides read TGTGCCAGCAGCTTAGCGCTAGCGGGAGGGCAGGAGCAGTTCTTC. It encodes CASSLALAGGQEQFF.

The chain combines TRBV7-2 with TRBJ2-2; tentative D call: TRBD1 (5 bases). The length of the CDR3 is 15 residues. V lost 7 bases and J 5 bases, leaving 17 bases between the germline ends. The germline gives CDR1 SGHTA, CDR2 FQGNSA. Here the CDR3 DNA reads TGTGCCAGCACCCCGCCCTTACGACAGACCGGGGAGCTGTTTTTT. Protein sequence: CASTPPLRQTGELFF.

This chain uses TRBV29-1 with TRBJ2-5, with 9 bases identical to TRBD2. Germline CDR1 is SQVTM and CDR2 is ANQGSEA. This CDR3 contains 13 residues. V shed 5 bases, J shed 5 bases, and the junction held 6 bases outside the gene matches. The CDR3 sequence: CSVSGRTGETQYF. The CDR3 coding sequence is TGCAGCGTTAGCGGGAGGACCGGGGAGACCCAGTACTTC.

This sequence joins TRBV2 and TRBJ2-7; TRBD2 is a possible D gene (5 bases). V was cut by 0 bases and J by 3 bases, with 9 bases left in between. Looked up from germline, CDR1 is SNHLY and CDR2 is FYNNEI. CDR3 size: 14 residues. CDR3 sequence reads: CASSEALRDYEQYF. The CDR3 DNA sequence: TGTGCCAGCAGTGAAGCGCTTCGGGACTACGAGCAGTACTTC.

The CDR3 loop reads CASSLTDSGYEAFF. CDR3 in DNA: TGTGCCAGCAGCCTAACGGACAGCGGATACGAAGCTTTCTTT. The chain is built from TRBV4-2 and TRBJ1-1, with D possibly matching TRBD1 (6 bases). With 4 bases removed from V and 8 bases from J, the gap between germline ends came to 17 bases. This CDR3 is built from 14 residues. Germline assignment: CDR1 LGHNA and CDR2 YNFKEQ.

The chain employs TRBV11-2 and TRBJ2-1; 7 bases align to TRBD1. CDR1 and CDR2 from the germline V gene are SGHAT and FQNNGV. The J segment lost 7 bases and the V segment lost 1 base, leaving 7 bases of the junction unmatched. This CDR3 spans 15 amino acids. CDR3 coding DNA: TGTGCCAGCAGCTTAGTCCTCGGGACAGCTAATGAGCAGTTCTTC. This sequence encodes CASSLVLGTANEQFF. The variable domain in full, with the rest retrieved from reference TRBV11-2 and TRBJ2-1, is EAGVAQSPRYKIIEKRQSVAFWCNPISGHATLYWYQQILGQGPKLLIQFQNNGVVDDSQLPKDRFSAERLKGVDSTLKIQPAKLEDSAVYLCASSLVLGTANEQFFGPGTRLTVL.

The rearrangement links TRBV5-1 to TRBJ2-2; TRBD1 is a possible D gene (5 bases). The CDR3 is 17 amino acids. Trimming removed 1 base from V and 5 bases from J, with 18 bases in between. From germline, CDR1 is SGHRS and CDR2 YFSETQ. The CDR3 sequence: CASSLTGEVLRTGELFF. The CDR3 DNA reads TGCGCCAGCAGCTTGACAGGAGAGGTTCTTCGGACCGGGGAGCTGTTTTTT.

The chain couples TRBV28 to TRBJ2-1; 15 positions agree with TRBD2. The junction had 4 bases not matched to a gene; V was cut back by 6 bases and J by 10 bases. The germline V gene encodes CDR1 MDHEN and CDR2 SYDVKM. The CDR3 is made up of 14 amino acids. The CDR3 loop reads CASRPGTSGREQFF. The CDR3 DNA reads TGTGCCAGCAGACCCGGGACTAGCGGGAGGGAGCAGTTCTTC.

The V call is TRBV5-1, the J call TRBJ1-3; D might be TRBD1 (6 bases). The V end was cut by 2 bases, the J end by 0 bases, with 9 bases between. CDR3 size: 15 residues. Germline loops: CDR1 SGHRS, CDR2 YFSETQ. The DNA of the CDR3 is TGCGCCAGCAGCTTACAGGGTTTCTCTGGAAACACCATATATTTT. It translates to CASSLQGFSGNTIYF. Full variable domain (outside the CDR3, taken from reference TRBV5-1 and TRBJ1-3): KAGVTQTPRYLIKTRGQQVTLSCSPISGHRSVSWYQQTPGQGLQFLFEYFSETQRNKGNFPGRFSGRQFSNSRSEMNVSTLELGDSALYLCASSLQGFSGNTIYFGEGSWLTVV.

The J gene is TRBJ2-3, the V gene TRBV9, with TRBD2 matching 9 bases. This CDR3 is built from 15 residues. CDR1 and CDR2 (germline): SGDLS, YYNGEE. V dropped 2 bases and J dropped 4; count of bases not matched to a gene: 5. The CDR3 spells CASSVGGRGPDTQYF. The CDR3 coding sequence is TGTGCCAGCAGCGTCGGCGGGAGGGGTCCAGATACGCAGTATTTT.

The chain carries TRBV3-1 (or the pseudogene TRBV3-2) and TRBJ1-2; 8 bases match TRBD1. This CDR3 is built from 15 residues. Germline CDR1 and CDR2: LGHDT and YNNKEL (reference sequence). Trimming cost V 1 base and J 8 bases; bases outside gene matches: 9. The CDR3 nucleotides are TGTGCCAGCAGCCAAGCCGCGGACAGGGTAGGGGGCTACACCTTC. Encoded protein: CASSQAADRVGGYTF.

The rearrangement joins TRBV7-3 to TRBJ2-5, with TRBD2 matching over 9 bases. V gave up 5 bases and J gave up 2 bases; unmatched junction bases: 6. This CDR3 is built from 15 residues. The germline CDR1 and CDR2 sequences are SGHTA and FQGTGA. CDR3 region: CASSQAGGPQETQYF. CDR3 nucleotides: TGTGCCAGCAGCCAAGCGGGGGGACCACAAGAGACCCAGTACTTC.

The V gene is TRBV28, the J gene TRBJ1-2, with TRBD1 matching over 8 bases. V shed 6 bases and J 1 base; nucleotides not matched to a gene: 4. From germline, CDR1 is MDHEN and CDR2 SYDVKM. This CDR3 spans 14 amino acids. As DNA, the CDR3 is TGTGCCAGCAGGGGGACAGGAATTAACTATGGCTACACCTTC. Protein sequence: CASRGTGINYGYTF.

The chain employs TRBV29-1 and TRBJ2-7; D remains unclear. This CDR3 spans 11 amino acids. Trimming took 3 bases from V and 3 from J, leaving 6 bases between them. Germline V lookup: CDR1 SQVTM, CDR2 ANQGSEA. Here the CDR3 DNA reads TGCAGCGTTGACTCGTACTACGAGCAGTACTTC. Amino acids: CSVDSYYEQYF.

The chain links TRBV19 to TRBJ2-5; possible D gene TRBD2, 6 bases. Trimming removed 3 bases from V and 5 bases from J, with 10 bases in between. The CDR3 has 13 residues. CDR1 is LNHDA, CDR2 SQIVND, per germline (reference sequence). CDR3 in amino acids: CASSIREWETQYF. The CDR3 DNA follows: TGTGCCAGTAGTATTCGGGAGTGGGAGACCCAGTACTTC.

The rearrangement joins TRBV29-1 to TRBJ2-3, with no clear D. V lost 5 bases and J 1 base, leaving 16 bases between the germline ends. The CDR3 loop spans 15 amino acids. Germline-derived CDR1 and CDR2 are SQVTM and ANQGSEA. The CDR3 bases are TGCAGCGTTACCGGGTCACGTTCTGGCACAGATACGCAGTATTTT. Amino acids: CSVTGSRSGTDTQYF.

This clone is labeled medium-sized. This chain connects TRBV20-1 to TRBJ2-1; TRBD2 aligns across 10 bases. The germline V gene has CDR1 DFQATT and CDR2 SNEGSKA (reference sequence). Germline trimming cut 3 bases from V and 6 bases from J; bases unmatched to any gene: 8. The length of the CDR3 is 15 residues. The CDR3 DNA follows: TGCAGTGCTAGTGAACCTAGCGGGAGTAGCAATGAGCAGTTCTTC. It translates to CSASEPSGSSNEQFF.

The chain recombines TRBV12-5 with TRBJ2-3, with D perhaps matching TRBD2 (6 bases). The CDR3 has 15 amino acids. Deletions cut 1 base from V and 7 bases from J, with 15 bases between. Germline-derived CDR1 and CDR2 are LGHNT and FRNRAP. The CDR3 DNA follows: TGTGCTAGTGGTTTGGGACTCTCGGGGGAGAATACGCAGTATTTT. Translating it yields CASGLGLSGENTQYF.